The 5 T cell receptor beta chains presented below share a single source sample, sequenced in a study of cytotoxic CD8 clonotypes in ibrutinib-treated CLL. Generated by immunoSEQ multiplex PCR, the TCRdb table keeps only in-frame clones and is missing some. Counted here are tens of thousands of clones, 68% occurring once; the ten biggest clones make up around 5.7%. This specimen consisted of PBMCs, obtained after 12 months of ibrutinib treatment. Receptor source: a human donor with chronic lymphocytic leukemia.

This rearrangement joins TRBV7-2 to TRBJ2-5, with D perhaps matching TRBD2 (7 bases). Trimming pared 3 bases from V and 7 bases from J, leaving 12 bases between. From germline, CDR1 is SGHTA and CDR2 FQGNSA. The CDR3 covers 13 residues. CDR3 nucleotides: TGTGCCAGCAGCTTGATAGGGGGGGGGACCCAGTACTTC. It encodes CASSLIGGGTQYF.

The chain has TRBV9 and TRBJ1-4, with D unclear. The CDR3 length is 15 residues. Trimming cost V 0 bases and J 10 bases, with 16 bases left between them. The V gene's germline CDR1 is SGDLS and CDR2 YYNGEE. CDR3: CASSVAGRTNSKLFF. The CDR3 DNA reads TGTGCCAGCAGCGTAGCGGGCCGGACCAACTCAAAACTGTTTTTT.

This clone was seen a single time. The CDR3: CASSQDSGGYNEQFF. The CDR3 DNA follows: TGCGCCAGCAGCCAAGATAGCGGGGGCTACAATGAGCAGTTCTTC. The chain has TRBV4-3 and TRBJ2-1, with 9 bases identical to TRBD2. This CDR3 spans 15 amino acids. Germline CDR1 LGHNA, CDR2 YSLEER. Trimming removed 0 bases from V and 3 bases from J; junction bases left unmatched: 0.

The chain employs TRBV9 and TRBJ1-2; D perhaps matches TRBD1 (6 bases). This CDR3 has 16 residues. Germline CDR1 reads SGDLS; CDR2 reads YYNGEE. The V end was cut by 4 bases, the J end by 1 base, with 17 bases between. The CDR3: CASSLDSASFNYGYTF. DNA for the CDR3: TGTGCCAGCAGCCTGGACAGTGCCTCATTTAACTATGGCTACACCTTC.

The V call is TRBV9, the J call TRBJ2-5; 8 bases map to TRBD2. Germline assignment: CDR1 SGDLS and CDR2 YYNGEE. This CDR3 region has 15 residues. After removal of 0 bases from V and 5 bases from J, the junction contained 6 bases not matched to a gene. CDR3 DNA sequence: TGTGCCAGCAGCGTAGCGGGGGGGGCCGGTGAGACCCAGTACTTC. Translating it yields CASSVAGGAGETQYF.